Reported below is one TCR beta chain. Deletions cut 2 bases from V and 4 bases from J, with 3 bases between. Germline lookup yields CDR1 WSHSY and CDR2 SAAADI. The CDR3 sequence is 11 residues long. Measured with immunoSEQ multiplex PCR; TCRdb has only the in-frame clones, and not every one. The table shows 120,000 or so clones, with around 90% occurring only once. This sample stems from a study of T cell responses to AZD1222 COVID-19 vaccine. Here the sequenced sample was peripheral blood, taken 28 days after the second AZD1222 dose. The clonotype was recovered from an adult who received the AZD1222 COVID-19 vaccine. The J gene is TRBJ2-7, the V gene TRBV10-2, with no clear D. The CDR3 DNA follows: TGCGCCAGCAGTGAGGCGTACGAGCAGTACTTC. This gives the protein CASSEAYEQYF.